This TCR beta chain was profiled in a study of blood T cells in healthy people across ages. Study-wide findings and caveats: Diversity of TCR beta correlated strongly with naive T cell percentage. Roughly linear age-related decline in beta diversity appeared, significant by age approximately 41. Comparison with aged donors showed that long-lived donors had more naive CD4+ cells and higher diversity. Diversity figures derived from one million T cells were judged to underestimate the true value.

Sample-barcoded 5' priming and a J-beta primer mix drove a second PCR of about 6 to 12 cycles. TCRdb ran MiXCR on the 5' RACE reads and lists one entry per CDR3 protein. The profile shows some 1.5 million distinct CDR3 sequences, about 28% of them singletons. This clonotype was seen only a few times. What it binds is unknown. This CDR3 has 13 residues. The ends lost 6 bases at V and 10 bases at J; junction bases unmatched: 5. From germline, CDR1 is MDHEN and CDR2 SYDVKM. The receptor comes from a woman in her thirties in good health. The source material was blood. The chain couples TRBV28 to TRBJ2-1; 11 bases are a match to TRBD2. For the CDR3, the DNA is TGTGCCAGCAGGGTTCTAGCGGGGGGAGAGCAGTTCTTC. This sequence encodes CASRVLAGGEQFF.